A single sample gave rise to the 17 T cell receptor beta chains below, sequenced in a study of neurological immune-mediated disorders. TCRdb passed the 5' RACE reads through MiXCR, listing each CDR3 protein once. The data show approximately 46,000 distinct CDR3 sequences, 2.5% to 3.5% seen once. The sample was PBMCs. These receptors were collected from a woman aged 50 to 60 with multiple sclerosis.

This clonotype was recorded many times. This chain connects TRBV6-1 to TRBJ2-3; 10 nucleotides align to TRBD2. Germline V CDR1 and CDR2: MNHNS, SASEGT. The CDR3 has 14 amino acids. Trimming removed 6 bases from V and 5 bases from J; junction bases left unmatched: 5. For the CDR3, the DNA is TGTGCCAGCAGACGGACTAGCGGCGGAGATACGCAGTATTTT. Its translation is CASRRTSGGDTQYF.

Note on this clonotype: One base away lies a much larger clone, so this may be a sequencing read error. The chain employs TRBV12-3 or TRBV12-4 and TRBJ2-2; D is undetermined. V lost 3 bases, J lost 3 bases, and 8 bases lay in between. This CDR3 is 14 amino acids long. CDR3 residues: CASSFIGHTGELFF. The CDR3, as DNA: TGTGCCAGCAGTTTTATCGGTCACACCGGGGAGCTGTTTTTT.

This clonotype was counted many times. The chain carries TRBV5-1 and TRBJ2-1; 9 nucleotides agree with TRBD1. Losses at the gene ends were 7 bases for V and 5 bases for J; bases not matched to a gene: 13. The germline CDR1 and CDR2 sequences are SGHRS and YFSETQ. There are 16 residues in the CDR3. The CDR3 nucleotides read TGCGCCAGCCTCCCGGGGGACAGGGTTTTTCACAATGAGCAGTTCTTC. The encoded protein is CASLPGDRVFHNEQFF.

There are many counts of this clonotype. The chain is built from TRBV5-1 and TRBJ2-7; D perhaps matches TRBD1 (5 bases). The V gene lost 7 bases and the J gene lost 3 bases, with 8 bases spanning the gap. The length of the CDR3 is 11 residues. CDR1 SGHRS and CDR2 YFSETQ come from the germline V gene. The CDR3 DNA reads TGCGCCAGCTCAGACAGCTACGAGCAGTACTTC. Protein sequence: CASSDSYEQYF.

This clonotype was counted many times. This chain connects TRBV14 to TRBJ1-6; a weak D match, TRBD1 (5 bases). Germline CDR1 and CDR2: SGHDN and FVKESK. The CDR3 totals 15 residues. Trimming pared 0 bases from V and 6 bases from J, leaving 9 bases between. CDR3 protein: CASSQDGGGNSPLHF. The CDR3 region has the DNA TGTGCCAGCAGCCAAGATGGGGGAGGTAATTCACCCCTCCACTTT.

This clonotype was recorded many times. V gene TRBV3-1 combines with J gene TRBJ2-1, with D hard to call. This CDR3 region has 11 residues. Germline V gene data show CDR1 as LGHDT and CDR2 as YNNKEL (reference sequence). V shed 3 bases and J shed 9 bases, with 6 bases lying between them. CDR3 sequence: CASSQASEQFF. CDR3 nucleotide sequence: TGTGCCAGCAGCCAGGCTAGTGAGCAGTTCTTC.

The table lists this clonotype with many counts. This chain connects TRBV7-6 to TRBJ2-7; 13 bases fit TRBD2. With V trimmed by 5 bases and J by 2 bases, 3 bases remained unmatched. The CDR3 has 15 residues. Germline V CDR1 and CDR2: SGHVS, FNYEAQ. CDR3 sequence: CASSPGTSGTYEQYF. The CDR3 nucleotides read TGTGCCAGCAGCCCAGGGACTAGCGGGACCTACGAGCAGTACTTC.

This clonotype was seen ten or more times. The CDR3 nucleotides are TGTGCCACCCGGGCAGGGGTGGGGCGCAATTCACCCCTCCACTTT. It encodes CATRAGVGRNSPLHF. The rearrangement joins TRBV6-5 to TRBJ1-6; D possibly corresponds to TRBD1 (6 bases). Germline V gene lookup returns CDR1 MNHEY and CDR2 SVGAGI. This CDR3 has 15 residues. Trimming removed 10 bases from V and 7 bases from J, with 20 bases in between.

This clonotype occurred many times. This rearrangement joins TRBV6-5 to TRBJ2-1, with 8 bases matching TRBD1. The V segment lost 6 bases and the J segment 6 bases; nucleotides outside the gene matches: 4. Per the germline V gene, CDR1 is MNHEY and CDR2 is SVGAGI. CDR3 length: 13 amino acids. CDR3 in amino acids: CASRGTGRNEQFF. The CDR3 coding sequence is TGTGCCAGCAGAGGGACAGGACGCAATGAGCAGTTCTTC.

This clonotype was detected many times. This chain connects TRBV7-6 to TRBJ2-2; no clear D. Deletions cut 8 bases from V and 0 bases from J, with 7 bases between. The CDR3 length is 13 residues. Germline V gives CDR1 SGHVS, CDR2 FNYEAQ. The CDR3 is CASAASNTGELFF. CDR3 nucleotides: TGTGCCAGCGCGGCATCGAACACCGGGGAGCTGTTTTTT.

This clonotype has ten or more counts. The chain employs TRBV20-1 and TRBJ2-1; D possibly matches TRBD1 or TRBD2 (5 bases each). Germline-derived CDR1 and CDR2 are DFQATT and SNEGSKA (reference sequence). CDR3 size: 12 residues. The germline V and J ends were trimmed by 6 bases and 5 bases, with 11 bases remaining between them. The CDR3 sequence is CSARDGNNEQFF. In DNA, the CDR3 is TGCAGTGCAAGGGACGGGAACAATGAGCAGTTCTTC.

This clonotype has a count of ten or more. The chain joins TRBV7-8 to TRBJ2-3; D uncertain. Germline V gene lookup returns CDR1 SGHVS and CDR2 FQNEAQ. The V end was cut by 5 bases, the J end by 2 bases, with 14 bases between. This CDR3 is built from 15 residues. The CDR3 is CASSQRSRNTDTQYF. The CDR3 DNA sequence: TGTGCCAGCAGCCAACGGTCCCGGAACACAGATACGCAGTATTTT. Full variable domain (missing parts from reference TRBV7-8 and TRBJ2-3): GAGVSQSPRYKVAKRGQDVALRCDPISGHVSLFWYQQALGQGPEFLTYFQNEAQLDKSGLPSDRFFAERPEGSVSTLKIQRTQQEDSAVYLCASSQRSRNTDTQYFGPGTRLTVL.

This clonotype occurred many times. The chain recombines TRBV20-1 with TRBJ2-1; 8 nucleotides match TRBD1. Germline CDR1 DFQATT, CDR2 SNEGSKA (reference sequence). The junction had 8 bases not matched to a gene; V was cut back by 1 base and J by 9 bases. CDR3 length: 14 amino acids. The CDR3 spells CSARVQGAPGEQFF. CDR3 sequence (DNA): TGCAGTGCTAGAGTCCAGGGGGCGCCGGGTGAGCAGTTCTTC.

This clonotype was observed many times. This chain uses TRBV5-8 with TRBJ2-5; D might be TRBD2 (7 bases). V was trimmed by 2 bases and J by 2 bases, leaving 13 bases between them. The CDR3 runs 15 residues. Looked up from germline, CDR1 is SGHTS and CDR2 is YDEGEE. The CDR3 region has the DNA TGTGCCAGCAGCTTCAGAGGGAGGGGGCAAGAGACCCAGTACTTC. Amino acids: CASSFRGRGQETQYF.

On this clonotype: A much more abundant neighbour one base away suggests this may be a read error. The chain links TRBV25-1 to TRBJ2-1; perhaps TRBD2 as D (6 bases). CDR3 length: 12 residues. Germline values: CDR1 MGHDK, CDR2 SYGVNS. The CDR3 sequence is CDSSEQRAEQFF. CDR3 coding DNA: TGTGACAGCAGTGAACAGCGGGCCGAGCAGTTCTTC.

This clonotype was seen many times. This chain uses TRBV25-1 with TRBJ2-2; D not certain. Trimming took 2 bases from V and 1 from J, leaving 11 bases between them. This CDR3 comprises 16 residues. CDR1 is MGHDK, CDR2 SYGVNS, per germline. CDR3 amino acids: CASSELGKGNTGELFF. The CDR3 coding sequence is TGTGCCAGCAGTGAACTGGGCAAGGGGAACACCGGGGAGCTGTTTTTT. Based on the CDR3 plus reference TRBV25-1 and TRBJ2-2, the full variable domain is EADIYQTPRYLVIGTGKKITLECSQTMGHDKMYWYQQDPGMELHLIHYSYGVNSTEKGDLSSESTVSRIRTEHFPLTLESARPSHTSQYLCASSELGKGNTGELFFGEGSRLTVL.

At least ten counts were recorded for this clonotype. V is TRBV5-1 and J is TRBJ2-1; 8 nucleotides align to TRBD2. Per the germline V gene, CDR1 is SGHRS and CDR2 is YFSETQ. Trimming cost V 1 base and J 5 bases; bases outside gene matches: 2. The CDR3 totals 14 residues. The CDR3 sequence: CASSLSGGDNEQFF. The CDR3, as DNA: TGCGCCAGCAGCTTGTCGGGGGGGGACAATGAGCAGTTCTTC.